The source of this T cell receptor beta chain is a study of T cell repertoires in cytomegalovirus infection. This CDR3 is built from 17 residues. Germline V gene lookup returns CDR1 MNHEY and CDR2 SVGEGT. Trimming took 6 bases from V and 8 from J, leaving 26 bases between them. TCRdb recomputed calls from the reads with MiXCR, one row per CDR3 protein. The data show about 160,000 distinct CDR3 sequences, over 15% seen once. This clonotype was detected many times. Its antigen is unidentified. Study results and caveats: Individuals carrying CMV plus the relevant HLA were identified by cumulative frequency of public TCR beta families.

The chain employs TRBV6-2 or TRBV6-3 and TRBJ2-1; possible D gene TRBD2, 6 bases. Material for sequencing was CD8+ T cells from PBMCs. The receptor was isolated from a human donor in good health (CMV status not recorded). Some clones in this sample may be carry-over from other donors' samples. The CDR3 sequence: CASSSGLPGLPGDEQFF. The DNA for the CDR3 is TGTGCCAGCAGCTCGGGACTGCCGGGACTCCCCGGCGATGAGCAGTTCTTC.